The text below deals with one T cell receptor (beta chain). The antigen remains unidentified. This specimen comes from a study of T cell repertoires in cytomegalovirus infection. The CDR3 loop spans 14 amino acids. CDR1 and CDR2 from the germline V gene are LNHNV and YYDKDF (reference sequence). With 3 bases clipped from V and 6 bases from J, the junction kept 3 bases outside the gene matches. Study-level results: It was HLA-C-restricted CMV-specific TCR beta clonotypes that dominated the response ex vivo.

TCRdb re-called the reads with MiXCR, one entry per CDR3 protein. There are nearly 700,000 distinct CDR3 sequences in the sample; around 31% occur only once, and 15% to 20% lies in the top ten. This specimen was cultured PBMCs, taken from culture after CMV antigen stimulation. The TCR comes from a human donor in good health (CMV status not recorded). Some clones in this sample may be carry-over from other donors' samples. The chain links TRBV15 to TRBJ1-1; 11 bases fit TRBD1. The CDR3 region has the DNA TGTGCCACCAGCAGGGGACAGGGGGTAGCTGAAGCTTTCTTT. The encoded protein is CATSRGQGVAEAFF.